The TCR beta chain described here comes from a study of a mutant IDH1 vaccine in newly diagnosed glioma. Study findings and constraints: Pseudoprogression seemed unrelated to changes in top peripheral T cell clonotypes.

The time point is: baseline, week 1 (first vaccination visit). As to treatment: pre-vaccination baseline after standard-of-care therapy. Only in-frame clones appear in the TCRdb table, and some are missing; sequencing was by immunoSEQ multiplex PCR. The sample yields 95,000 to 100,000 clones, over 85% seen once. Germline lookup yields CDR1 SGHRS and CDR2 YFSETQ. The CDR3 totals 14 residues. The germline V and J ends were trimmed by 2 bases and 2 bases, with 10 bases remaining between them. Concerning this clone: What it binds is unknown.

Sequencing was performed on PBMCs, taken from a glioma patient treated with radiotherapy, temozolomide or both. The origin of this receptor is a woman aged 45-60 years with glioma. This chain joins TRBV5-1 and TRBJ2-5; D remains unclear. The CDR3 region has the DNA TGCGCCAGCAGCTTCCTGGCGGAACAAGAGACCCAGTACTTC. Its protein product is CASSFLAEQETQYF.